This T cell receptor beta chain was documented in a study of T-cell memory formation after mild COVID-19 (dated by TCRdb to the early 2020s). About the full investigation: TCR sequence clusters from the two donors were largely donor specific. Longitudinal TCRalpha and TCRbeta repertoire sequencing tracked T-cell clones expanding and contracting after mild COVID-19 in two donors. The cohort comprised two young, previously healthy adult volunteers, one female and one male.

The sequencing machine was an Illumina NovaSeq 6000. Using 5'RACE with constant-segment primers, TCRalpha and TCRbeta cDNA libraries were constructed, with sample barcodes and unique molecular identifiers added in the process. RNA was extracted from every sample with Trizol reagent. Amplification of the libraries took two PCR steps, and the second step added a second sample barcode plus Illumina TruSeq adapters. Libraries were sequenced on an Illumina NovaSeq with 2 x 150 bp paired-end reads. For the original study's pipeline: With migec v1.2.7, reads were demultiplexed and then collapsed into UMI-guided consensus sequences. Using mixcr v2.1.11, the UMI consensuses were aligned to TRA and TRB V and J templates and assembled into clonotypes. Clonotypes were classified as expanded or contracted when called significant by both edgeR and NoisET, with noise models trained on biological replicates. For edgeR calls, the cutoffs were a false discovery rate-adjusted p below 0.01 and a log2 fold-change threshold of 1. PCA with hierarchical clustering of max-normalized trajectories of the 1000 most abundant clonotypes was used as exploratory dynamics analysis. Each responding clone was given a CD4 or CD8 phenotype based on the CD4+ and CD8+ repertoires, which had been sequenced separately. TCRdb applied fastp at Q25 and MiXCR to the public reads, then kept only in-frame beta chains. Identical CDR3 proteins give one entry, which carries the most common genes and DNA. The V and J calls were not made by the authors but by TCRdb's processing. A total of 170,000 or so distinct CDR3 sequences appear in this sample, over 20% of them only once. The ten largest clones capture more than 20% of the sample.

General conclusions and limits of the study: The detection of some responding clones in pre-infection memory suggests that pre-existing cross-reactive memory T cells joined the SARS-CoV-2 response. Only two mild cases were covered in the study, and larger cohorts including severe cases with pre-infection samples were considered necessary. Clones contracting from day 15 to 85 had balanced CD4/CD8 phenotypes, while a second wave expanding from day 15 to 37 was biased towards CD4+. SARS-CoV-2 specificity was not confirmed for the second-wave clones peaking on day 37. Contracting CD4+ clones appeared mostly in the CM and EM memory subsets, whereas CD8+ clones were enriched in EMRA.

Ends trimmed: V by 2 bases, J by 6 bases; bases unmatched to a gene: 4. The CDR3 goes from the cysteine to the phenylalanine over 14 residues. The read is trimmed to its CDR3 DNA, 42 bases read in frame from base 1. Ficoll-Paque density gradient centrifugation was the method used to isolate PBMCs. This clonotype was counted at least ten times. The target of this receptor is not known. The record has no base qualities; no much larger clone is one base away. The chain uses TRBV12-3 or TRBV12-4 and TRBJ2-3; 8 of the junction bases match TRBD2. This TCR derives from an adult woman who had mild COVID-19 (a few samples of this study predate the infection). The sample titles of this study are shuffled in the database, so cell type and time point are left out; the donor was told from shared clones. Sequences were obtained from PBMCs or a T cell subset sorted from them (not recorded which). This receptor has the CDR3 CASSLTGGPDTQYF. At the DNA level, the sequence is TGTGCCAGCAGTTTAACGGGGGGGCCCGATACGCAGTATTTT.